This T cell receptor (beta chain) appears in the sequencing data of a study of cytomegalovirus exposure and HLA in healthy donors. General study points: Indistinguishable V segments, including TRBV6-2 and TRBV6-3, were excluded. There were some public TCRs occurring in many donors, but most TCR sequences were rare.

This clone was seen a single time. Its antigen is as yet unknown. The CDR3 consists of 15 residues. V dropped 3 bases and J dropped 1; count of bases not matched to a gene: 6. Germline CDR1 SGHTA, CDR2 FQGTGA. The PCR employed 60 Vbeta primers together with 13 Jbeta primers. Libraries were prepared by immunoSEQ multiplex PCR; TCRdb keeps only in-frame clonotypes and omits some of them. The sample contains 200,000 to 250,000 clones, about 89% of which appear only once. The clonotype originates from a woman between 18 and 30 years old in good health and CMV-seronegative. Sequencing was performed on PBMCs. This chain joins TRBV7-3 and TRBJ2-7; TRBD2 agrees at 7 bases. CDR3 protein: CASSFYAGESYEQYF. Here the CDR3 DNA reads TGTGCCAGCAGCTTTTACGCGGGAGAATCCTACGAGCAGTACTTC.